One and the same sample provided the 16 T cell receptor beta chains below, sequenced in a study of T cell changes during pregnancy in multiple sclerosis. This table comes from immunoSEQ multiplex PCR, and its TCRdb copy is limited to in-frame clones, with some not included. The sample holds some 60,000 clones, about 89% seen once. Specimen: peripheral blood, collected after pregnancy. The source is a female donor with multiple sclerosis, enrolled in a pregnancy study.

This clone was observed a few times. The chain recombines TRBV5-1 with TRBJ1-1, with D possibly being TRBD1 (5 bases). Looked up from germline, CDR1 is SGHRS and CDR2 is YFSETQ. The CDR3 totals 13 residues. Trimming pared 0 bases from V and 4 bases from J, leaving 7 bases between. The CDR3 DNA reads TGCGCCAGCAGCTTGGACAGGCGCACTGAAGCTTTCTTT. Its protein product is CASSLDRRTEAFF.

The rearrangement uses TRBV19 and TRBJ2-1; perhaps TRBD2 as D (5 bases). The germline gives CDR1 LNHDA, CDR2 SQIVND (reference sequence). Trimming pared 3 bases from V and 6 bases from J, leaving 21 bases between. This CDR3 has 17 amino acids. CDR3 in amino acids: CASSIRTGGRWGNEQFF. CDR3 nucleotides: TGTGCCAGTAGTATTAGAACCGGAGGCCGCTGGGGCAATGAGCAGTTCTTC.

This chain connects TRBV19 to TRBJ2-2; possible D gene TRBD1, 6 bases. The CDR3 loop spans 14 amino acids. The germline V gene encodes CDR1 LNHDA and CDR2 SQIVND (reference sequence). Trimming removed 9 bases at V and 2 bases at J, with 13 bases between. This CDR3 reads CASRIQGNTGELFF. DNA for the CDR3: TGTGCCAGCAGAATACAGGGTAACACCGGGGAGCTGTTTTTT.

The gene calls are TRBV2 and TRBJ2-1; 8 bases line up with TRBD1. Germline V gene data show CDR1 as SNHLY and CDR2 as FYNNEI. Trimming cost V 3 bases and J 2 bases; bases outside gene matches: 3. The CDR3 is made up of 15 amino acids. The DNA of the CDR3 is TGTGCCAGCAGTGACAGGGGGCCCACCTACAATGAGCAGTTCTTC. Residues: CASSDRGPTYNEQFF.

The genes are TRBV25-1 and TRBJ1-2; TRBD1 might be the D (5 bases). The CDR3 consists of 14 residues. Germline lookup yields CDR1 MGHDK and CDR2 SYGVNS. V lost 2 bases to trimming and J lost 6 bases, with 13 bases between them. The CDR3, as DNA: TGTGCCAGCAGTGAAAACAGGCGGAGACATGGCTACACCTTC. It codes for CASSENRRRHGYTF.

CDR3 loop: CASSLEGGAGTDTQYF. In DNA, the CDR3 is TGTGCCAGCAGCTTGGAGGGGGGGGCCGGCACAGATACGCAGTATTTT. The genes are TRBV5-4 and TRBJ2-3; tentative D call: TRBD2 (7 bases). The CDR3 has 16 amino acids. V lost 0 bases, J lost 1 base, and 12 bases lay in between. CDR1 and CDR2 from the germline V gene are SGHNT and YYREEE (reference sequence).

V usage is TRBV4-2 and J usage is TRBJ2-2, with TRBD2 matching 7 bases. Germline trimming cut 5 bases from V and 0 bases from J; bases unmatched to any gene: 9. Germline CDR1 LGHNA, CDR2 YNFKEQ. This CDR3 spans 17 amino acids. The CDR3 here is CASSDTKRGPNTGELFF. CDR3 DNA: TGTGCCAGCAGCGACACCAAGCGGGGACCGAACACCGGGGAGCTGTTTTTT.

The chain combines TRBV5-6 with TRBJ2-5; D may be TRBD1 (7 bases). The germline CDR1 and CDR2 sequences are SGHDT and YYEEEE. The CDR3 covers 15 residues. Trimming pared 0 bases from V and 4 bases from J, leaving 13 bases between. The CDR3 here is CASSLGRGVIETQYF. CDR3 nucleotide sequence: TGTGCCAGCAGCTTGGGCAGGGGGGTAATAGAGACCCAGTACTTC.

The CDR3 nucleotides read TGCGCCAGCAGCCGGGATAGTTTGCCAGGGGGTAATGAGCAGTTCTTC. Protein: CASSRDSLPGGNEQFF. V and J are TRBV4-3 and TRBJ2-1; TRBD1 agrees at 7 bases. Germline trimming cut 4 bases from V and 7 bases from J; bases unmatched to any gene: 13. The CDR3 has 16 amino acids. Per germline, CDR1 LGHNA and CDR2 YSLEER.

J is TRBJ1-4 and V is TRBV19, with 8 nucleotides matching TRBD1. Looked up from germline, CDR1 is LNHDA and CDR2 is SQIVND (reference sequence). Trimming removed 0 bases from V and 4 bases from J; junction bases left unmatched: 4. This CDR3 comprises 16 residues. The CDR3 region is CASSIDWTGHNEKLFF. The CDR3 coding sequence is TGTGCCAGTAGTATAGATTGGACAGGGCATAATGAAAAACTGTTTTTT.

The chain is built from TRBV5-6 and TRBJ2-3, with a possible D match to TRBD1 (6 bases). The length of the CDR3 is 15 residues. V lost 0 bases and J 0 bases, leaving 8 bases between the germline ends. The germline V gene encodes CDR1 SGHDT and CDR2 YYEEEE. In DNA form, the CDR3 reads TGTGCCAGCAGCTTGGGACAGGCTAGCACAGATACGCAGTATTTT. Translation: CASSLGQASTDTQYF.

This sequence joins TRBV7-6 and TRBJ2-5, with TRBD2 identical over 7 bases. In germline, CDR1 is SGHVS, CDR2 FNYEAQ. V lost 5 bases to trimming and J lost 4 bases; unmatched junction nucleotides: 7. This CDR3 region has 14 residues. CDR3: CASSIPGGRETQYF. The CDR3 bases are TGTGCCAGCAGCATCCCGGGAGGACGAGAGACCCAGTACTTC.

V usage is TRBV11-2 and J usage is TRBJ2-3; 13 bases agree with TRBD2. Germline CDR1 SGHAT, CDR2 FQNNGV. V shed 5 bases and J 5 bases; nucleotides not matched to a gene: 4. The CDR3 consists of 15 residues. The CDR3 region has the DNA TGTGCCAGCAGCGCCCGGACTAGCGGGGGAGATACGCAGTATTTT. Amino acid sequence: CASSARTSGGDTQYF.

The chain recombines TRBV6-1 with TRBJ2-7; D is ambiguous. The CDR3 sequence is 13 residues long. Per germline, CDR1 MNHNS and CDR2 SASEGT. V lost 7 bases and J 2 bases, leaving 12 bases between the germline ends. As DNA, the CDR3 is TGTGCCAGCAACCCGACTGTGACCTACGAGCAGTACTTC. Encoded protein: CASNPTVTYEQYF.

The chain recombines TRBV5-1 with TRBJ2-1; 9 bases match TRBD2. The CDR3 has 14 residues. V was pared by 1 base and J by 5 bases, with 1 base of the junction left unmatched. Per the germline V gene, CDR1 is SGHRS and CDR2 is YFSETQ. CDR3 DNA: TGCGCCAGCAGCTTGCTAGCGGGGAACAATGAGCAGTTCTTC. Protein sequence: CASSLLAGNNEQFF.

This chain joins TRBV18 and TRBJ1-2, with a possible D match to TRBD1 (6 bases). CDR3 size: 14 residues. Germline assignment: CDR1 KGHSH and CDR2 LQKENI. The V gene lost 4 bases and the J gene lost 9 bases, with 18 bases spanning the gap. The CDR3 region is CASSRPDSTESYTF. The CDR3 DNA sequence: TGTGCCAGCTCACGCCCGGACAGTACGGAAAGCTACACCTTC.